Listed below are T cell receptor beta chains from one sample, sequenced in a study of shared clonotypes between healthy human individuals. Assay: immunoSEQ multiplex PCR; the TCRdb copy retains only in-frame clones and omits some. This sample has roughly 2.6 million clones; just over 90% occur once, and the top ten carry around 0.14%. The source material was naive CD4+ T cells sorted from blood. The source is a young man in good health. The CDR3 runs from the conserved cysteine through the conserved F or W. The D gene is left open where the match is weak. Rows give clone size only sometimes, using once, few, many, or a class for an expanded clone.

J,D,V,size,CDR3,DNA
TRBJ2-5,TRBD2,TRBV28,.,CATSGGLETQYF,TGTGCCACTAGCGGGGGGCTTGAGACCCAGTACTTC
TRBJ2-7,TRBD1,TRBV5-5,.,CASSWGQGDYEQYF,TGTGCCAGCAGCTGGGGACAGGGGGATTACGAGCAGTACTTC
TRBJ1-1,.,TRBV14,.,CASSQTFGTDLTTWRMNTEAFF,TGTGCCAGCAGCCAAACCTTTGGGACCGACTTAACCACCTGGAGAATGAACACTGAAGCTTTCTTT
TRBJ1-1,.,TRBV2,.,CASARDWAAFF,TGTGCCAGCGCCCGGGACTGGGCAGCTTTCTTT
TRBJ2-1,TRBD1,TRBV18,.,CASSPPTGVAYNEQFF,TGTGCCAGCTCACCCCCAACAGGGGTGGCCTACAATGAGCAGTTCTTC
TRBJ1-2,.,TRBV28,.,CASEQTTGPSNYGYTF,TGTGCCAGCGAACAAACCACAGGGCCCTCTAACTATGGCTACACCTTC
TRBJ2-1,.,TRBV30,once,CAWSRESSRFF,TGTGCCTGGAGCCGGGAGAGCAGCAGGTTCTTC
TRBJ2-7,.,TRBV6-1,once,CASSEVTSRDTTYEQYF,TGTGCCAGCAGTGAAGTAACGTCCCGGGACACAACCTACGAGCAGTACTTC
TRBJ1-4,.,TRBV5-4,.,CASSRVGAANEKLFF,TGTGCCAGCAGCCGCGTTGGGGCGGCTAATGAAAAACTGTTTTTT
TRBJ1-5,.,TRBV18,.,CASSPEEGGNQPQHF,TGTGCCAGCTCACCAGAGGAGGGGGGAAATCAGCCCCAGCATTTT
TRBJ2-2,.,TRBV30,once,CAWSSSGAHTGELFF,TGTGCCTGGAGTTCGTCAGGGGCCCACACCGGGGAGCTGTTTTTT
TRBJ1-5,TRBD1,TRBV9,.,CASSFGQDNQPQHF,TGTGCCAGCAGTTTTGGACAGGACAATCAGCCCCAGCATTTT
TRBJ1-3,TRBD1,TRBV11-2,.,CASSLQGVGNTIYF,TGTGCCAGCAGCCTACAGGGGGTTGGAAACACCATATATTTT
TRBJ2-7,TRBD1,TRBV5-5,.,CASRIPGQETYEQYF,TGTGCCAGCAGAATTCCGGGACAGGAGACCTACGAGCAGTACTTC
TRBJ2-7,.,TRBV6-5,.,CASSSPTGRAYEQYF,TGTGCCAGCAGTTCACCGACAGGGAGGGCCTACGAGCAGTACTTC
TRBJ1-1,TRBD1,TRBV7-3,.,CASSSQGGTEAFF,TGTGCCAGCAGCTCTCAGGGGGGGACTGAAGCTTTCTTT
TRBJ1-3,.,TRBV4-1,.,CASSPQAIYF,TGCGCCAGCAGCCCGCAAGCCATATATTTT
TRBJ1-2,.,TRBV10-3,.,CAISESWRNGYTF,TGTGCCATCAGTGAGTCGTGGCGGAATGGCTACACCTTC
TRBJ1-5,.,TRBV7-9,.,CASSLSTGHQPQHF,TGTGCCAGCAGCTTAAGCACAGGACATCAGCCCCAGCATTTT
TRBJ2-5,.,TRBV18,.,CASSPRLQETQYF,TGTGCCAGCTCACCACGTCTCCAAGAGACCCAGTACTTC
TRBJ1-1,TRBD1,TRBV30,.,CAWSATGRTEAFF,TGTGCCTGGAGTGCGACAGGGAGAACTGAAGCTTTCTTT
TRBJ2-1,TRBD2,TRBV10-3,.,CAIRDSGSLNEQFF,TGTGCCATCAGGGATAGCGGGAGTTTAAATGAGCAGTTCTTC
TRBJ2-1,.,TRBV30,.,CAWTSRAKDSRFF,TGTGCCTGGACTTCCCGGGCCAAGGATTCCCGGTTCTTC
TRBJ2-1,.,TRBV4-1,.,CASSQDERYNEQFF,TGCGCCAGCAGCCAAGATGAACGATACAATGAGCAGTTCTTC
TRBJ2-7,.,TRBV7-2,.,CASSLALTYEQYF,TGTGCCAGCAGCTTAGCGCTCACCTACGAGCAGTACTTC
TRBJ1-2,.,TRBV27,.,CASSSAGKNGLGYTF,TGTGCCAGCAGTTCGGCAGGGAAGAACGGGCTGGGCTACACCTTC
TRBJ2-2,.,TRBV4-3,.,CASSQDRVTRSTGELFF,TGCGCCAGCAGCCAAGATAGGGTGACTAGAAGCACCGGGGAGCTGTTTTTT
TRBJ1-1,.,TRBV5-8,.,CASSLGPTTEAFF,TGTGCCAGCAGCTTGGGTCCGACAACTGAAGCTTTCTTT